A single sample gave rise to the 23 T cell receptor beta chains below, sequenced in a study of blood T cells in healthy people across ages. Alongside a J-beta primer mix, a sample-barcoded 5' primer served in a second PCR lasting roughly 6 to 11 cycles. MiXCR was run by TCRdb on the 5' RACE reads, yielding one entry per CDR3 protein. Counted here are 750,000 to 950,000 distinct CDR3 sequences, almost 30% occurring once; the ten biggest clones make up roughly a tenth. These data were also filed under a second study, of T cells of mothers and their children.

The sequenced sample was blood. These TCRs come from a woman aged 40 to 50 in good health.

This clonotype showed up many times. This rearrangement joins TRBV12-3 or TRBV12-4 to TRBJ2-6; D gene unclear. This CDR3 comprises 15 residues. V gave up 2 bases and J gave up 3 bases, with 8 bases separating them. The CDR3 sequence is CASSLFEFGANVLTF. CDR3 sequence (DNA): TGTGCCAGCAGTTTATTCGAGTTTGGGGCCAACGTCCTGACTTTC.

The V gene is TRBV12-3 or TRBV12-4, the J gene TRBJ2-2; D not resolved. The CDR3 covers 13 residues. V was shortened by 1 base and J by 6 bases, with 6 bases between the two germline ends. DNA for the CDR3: TGTGCCAGCAGTTTAGTAGGGCCCGGGGAGCTGTTTTTT. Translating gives CASSLVGPGELFF.

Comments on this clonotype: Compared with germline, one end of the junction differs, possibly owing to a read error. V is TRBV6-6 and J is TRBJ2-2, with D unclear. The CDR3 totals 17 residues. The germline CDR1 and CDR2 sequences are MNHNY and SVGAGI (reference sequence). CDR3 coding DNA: TGTGCTAGCAGTTTCCCGACAAATGCCGCGAACACCGGGGAGCTGTTTTTT. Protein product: CASSFPTNAANTGELFF.

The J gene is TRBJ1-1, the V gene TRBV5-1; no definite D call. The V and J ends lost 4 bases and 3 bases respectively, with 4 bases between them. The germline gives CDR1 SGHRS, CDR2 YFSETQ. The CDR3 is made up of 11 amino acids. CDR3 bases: TGCGCCAGCAGCGCGGACACTGAAGCTTTCTTT. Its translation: CASSADTEAFF. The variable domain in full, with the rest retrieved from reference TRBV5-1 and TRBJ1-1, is KAGVTQTPRYLIKTRGQQVTLSCSPISGHRSVSWYQQTPGQGLQFLFEYFSETQRNKGNFPGRFSGRQFSNSRSEMNVSTLELGDSALYLCASSADTEAFFGQGTRLTVV.

CDR3 protein: CASSEDRAWLEQYF. The DNA of the CDR3 is TGCGCCAGCAGTGAAGACAGGGCGTGGCTCGAGCAGTACTTC. The V gene is TRBV10-2, the J gene TRBJ2-5; 7 bases align to TRBD1. The end of the DNA is better explained by TRBJ2-7, so the J call may be wrong. The CDR3 is 14 residues long. In germline, CDR1 is WSHSY, CDR2 SAAADI.

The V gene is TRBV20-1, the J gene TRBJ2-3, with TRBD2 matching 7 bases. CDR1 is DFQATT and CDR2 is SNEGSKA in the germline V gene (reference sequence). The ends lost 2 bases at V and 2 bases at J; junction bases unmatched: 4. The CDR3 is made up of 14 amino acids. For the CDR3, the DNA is TGCAGTGCTAGACGGGCGGGAGCCACAGATACGCAGTATTTT. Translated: CSARRAGATDTQYF.

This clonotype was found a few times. The CDR3 DNA is TGTGCCAGCAGCCAAGATACCATGGGACGGAGCTCCTACGAGCAGTACTTC. Its translation is CASSQDTMGRSSYEQYF. J is TRBJ2-7 and V is TRBV3-1, with D tentatively TRBD1 or TRBD2 (5 bases each). CDR3 length: 17 residues. Germline values: CDR1 LGHDT, CDR2 YNNKEL (reference sequence). V was pared by 0 bases and J by 0 bases, with 15 bases between.

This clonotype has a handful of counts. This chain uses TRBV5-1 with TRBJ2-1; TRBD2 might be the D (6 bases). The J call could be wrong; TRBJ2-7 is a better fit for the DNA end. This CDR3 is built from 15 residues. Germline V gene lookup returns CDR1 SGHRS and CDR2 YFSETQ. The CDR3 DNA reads TGCGCCAGCAGCATAGTAGCGGACTCCTACAATGAGCAGTACTTC. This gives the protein CASSIVADSYNEQYF.

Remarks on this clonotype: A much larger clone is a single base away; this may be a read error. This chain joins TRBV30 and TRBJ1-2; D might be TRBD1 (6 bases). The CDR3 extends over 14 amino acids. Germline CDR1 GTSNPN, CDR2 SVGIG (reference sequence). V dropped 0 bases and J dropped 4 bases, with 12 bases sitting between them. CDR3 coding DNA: TGTGCCTGGAGTGTACAGGGCTCACGCTATGGCTACACCTTC. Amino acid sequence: CAWSVQGSRYGYTF.

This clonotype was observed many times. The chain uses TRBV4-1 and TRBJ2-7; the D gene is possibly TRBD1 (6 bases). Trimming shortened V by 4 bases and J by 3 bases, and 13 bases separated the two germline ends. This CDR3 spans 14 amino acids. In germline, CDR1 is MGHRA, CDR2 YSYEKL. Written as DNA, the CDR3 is TGCGCCAGCAGCCTCCGACAGGCCAGCTACGAGCAGTACTTC. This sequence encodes CASSLRQASYEQYF.

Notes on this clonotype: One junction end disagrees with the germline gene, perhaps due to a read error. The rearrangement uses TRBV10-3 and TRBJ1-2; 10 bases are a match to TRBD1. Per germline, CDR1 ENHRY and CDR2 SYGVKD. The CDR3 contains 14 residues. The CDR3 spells CAIRQGALDYGHTF. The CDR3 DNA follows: TGTGCCATTAGACAGGGGGCGTTGGACTATGGCCACACCTTC.

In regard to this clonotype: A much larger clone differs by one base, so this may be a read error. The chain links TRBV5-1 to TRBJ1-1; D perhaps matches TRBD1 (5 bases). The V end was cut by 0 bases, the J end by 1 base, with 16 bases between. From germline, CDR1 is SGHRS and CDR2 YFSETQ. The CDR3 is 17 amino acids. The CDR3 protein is CASSLGDSLWGNTEAFF. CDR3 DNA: TGCGCCAGCAGCTTGGGTGACAGCCTCTGGGGGAACACTGAAGCTTTCTTT.

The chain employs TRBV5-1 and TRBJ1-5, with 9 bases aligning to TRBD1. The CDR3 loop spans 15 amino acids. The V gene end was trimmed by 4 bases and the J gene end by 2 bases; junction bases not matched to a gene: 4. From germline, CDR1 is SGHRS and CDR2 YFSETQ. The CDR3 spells CASSPGDRGNQPQHF. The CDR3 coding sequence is TGCGCCAGCAGCCCAGGGGACAGGGGCAATCAGCCCCAGCATTTT.

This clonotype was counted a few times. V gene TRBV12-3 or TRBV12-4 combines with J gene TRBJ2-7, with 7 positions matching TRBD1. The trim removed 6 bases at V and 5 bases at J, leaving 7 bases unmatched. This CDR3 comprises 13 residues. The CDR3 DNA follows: TGTGCCAGCAGCCCGGACAGGTCCGACGAGCAGTACTTC. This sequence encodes CASSPDRSDEQYF.

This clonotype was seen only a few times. This CDR3 reads CASSPTQFTGGAEAFF. CDR3 DNA: TGTGCCAGCAGTCCAACCCAATTCACAGGGGGCGCTGAAGCTTTCTTT. The V call is TRBV28, the J call TRBJ1-1; TRBD1 agrees at 9 bases. CDR3 length: 16 amino acids. The V segment lost 5 bases and the J segment 6 bases; nucleotides outside the gene matches: 13. Per the germline V gene, CDR1 is MDHEN and CDR2 is SYDVKM. Full variable domain (outside the CDR3, taken from reference TRBV28 and TRBJ1-1): DVKVTQSSRYLVKRTGEKVFLECVQDMDHENMFWYRQDPGLGLRLIYFSYDVKMKEKGDIPEGYSVSREKKERFSLILESASTNQTSMYLCASSPTQFTGGAEAFFGQGTRLTVV.

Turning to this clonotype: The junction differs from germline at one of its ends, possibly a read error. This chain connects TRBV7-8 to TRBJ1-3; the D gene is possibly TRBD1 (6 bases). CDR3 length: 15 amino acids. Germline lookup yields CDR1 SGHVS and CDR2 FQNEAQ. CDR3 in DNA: TGTGCCGGCAGCCCTGGGGGGCTCTCTGGAAACACCATATATTTT. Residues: CAGSPGGLSGNTIYF.

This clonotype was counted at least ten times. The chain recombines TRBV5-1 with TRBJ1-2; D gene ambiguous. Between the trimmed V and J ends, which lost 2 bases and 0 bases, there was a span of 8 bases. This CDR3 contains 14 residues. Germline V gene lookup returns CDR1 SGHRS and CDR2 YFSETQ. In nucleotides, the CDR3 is TGCGCCAGCAGCTTAGCGATAGCTAACTATGGCTACACCTTC. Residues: CASSLAIANYGYTF.

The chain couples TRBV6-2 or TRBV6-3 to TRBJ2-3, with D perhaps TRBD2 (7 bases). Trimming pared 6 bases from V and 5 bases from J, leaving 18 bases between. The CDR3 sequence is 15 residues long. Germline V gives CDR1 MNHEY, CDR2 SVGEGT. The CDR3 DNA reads TGTGCCAGCAGCCCCAACCGGGGGGCAGGAGATACGCAGTATTTT. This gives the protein CASSPNRGAGDTQYF.

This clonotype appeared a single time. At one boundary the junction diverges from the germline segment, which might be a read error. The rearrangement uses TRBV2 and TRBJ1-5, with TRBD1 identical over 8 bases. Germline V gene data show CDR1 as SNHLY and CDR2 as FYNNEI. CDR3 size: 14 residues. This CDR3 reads CARSDRTGYQPQHF. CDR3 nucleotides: TGTGCCCGCAGTGACAGGACAGGGTATCAGCCCCAGCATTTT.

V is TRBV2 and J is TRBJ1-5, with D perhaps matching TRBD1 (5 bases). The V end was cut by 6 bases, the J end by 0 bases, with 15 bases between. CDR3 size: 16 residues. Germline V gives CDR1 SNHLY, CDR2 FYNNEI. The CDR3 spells CASSKETVNSNQPQHF. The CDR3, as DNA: TGTGCCAGCAGCAAAGAGACAGTTAATAGCAATCAGCCCCAGCATTTT.

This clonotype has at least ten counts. CDR3 sequence reads: CASSPRTGGAEQYF. For the CDR3, the DNA is TGTGCCAGCAGCCCCCGGACAGGGGGTGCCGAGCAGTACTTC. V gene TRBV7-9 combines with J gene TRBJ2-7; the match to TRBD1 covers 10 bases. J was trimmed by 6 bases and V by 5 bases; bases with no gene match: 7. This CDR3 comprises 14 residues. Germline CDR1 and CDR2: SEHNR and FQNEAQ (reference sequence). Complete variable domain (other parts from reference TRBV7-9 and TRBJ2-7): DTGVSQNPRHKITKRGQNVTFRCDPISEHNRLYWYRQTLGQGPEFLTYFQNEAQLEKSRLLSDRFSAERPKGSFSTLEIQRTEQGDSAMYLCASSPRTGGAEQYFGPGTRLTVT.

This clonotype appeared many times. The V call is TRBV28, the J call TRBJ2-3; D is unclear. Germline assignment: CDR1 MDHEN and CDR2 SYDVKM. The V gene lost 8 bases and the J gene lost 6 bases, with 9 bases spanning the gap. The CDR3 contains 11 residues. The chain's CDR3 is CASSSWDTQYF. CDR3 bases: TGTGCCAGCTCCTCGTGGGATACGCAGTATTTT.

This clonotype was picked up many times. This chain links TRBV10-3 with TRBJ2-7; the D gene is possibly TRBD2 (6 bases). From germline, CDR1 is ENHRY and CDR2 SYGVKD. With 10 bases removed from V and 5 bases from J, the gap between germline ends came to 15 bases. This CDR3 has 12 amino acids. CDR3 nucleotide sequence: TGTGCCACTGGGACTCTAGGAAACGAGCAGTACTTC. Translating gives CATGTLGNEQYF.